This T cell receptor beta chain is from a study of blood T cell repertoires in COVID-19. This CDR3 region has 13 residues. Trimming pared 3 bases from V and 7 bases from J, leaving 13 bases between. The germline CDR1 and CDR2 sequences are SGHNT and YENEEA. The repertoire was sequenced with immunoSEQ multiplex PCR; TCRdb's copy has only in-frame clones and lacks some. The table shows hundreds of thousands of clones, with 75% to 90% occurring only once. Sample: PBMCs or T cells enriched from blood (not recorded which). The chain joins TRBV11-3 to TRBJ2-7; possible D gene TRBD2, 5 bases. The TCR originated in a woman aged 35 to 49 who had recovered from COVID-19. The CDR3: CASSFGSSGEQYF. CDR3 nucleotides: TGTGCCAGCAGCTTCGGCAGCTCGGGGGAGCAGTACTTC.